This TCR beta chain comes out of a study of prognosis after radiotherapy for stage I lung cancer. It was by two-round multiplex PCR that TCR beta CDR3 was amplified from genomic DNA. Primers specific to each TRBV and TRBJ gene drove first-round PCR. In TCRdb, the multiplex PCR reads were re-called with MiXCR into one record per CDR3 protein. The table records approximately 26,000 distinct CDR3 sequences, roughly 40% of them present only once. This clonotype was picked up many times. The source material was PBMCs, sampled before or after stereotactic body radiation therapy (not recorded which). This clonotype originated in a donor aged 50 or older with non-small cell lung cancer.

This chain's CDR3 is CASSVGDSSYEQYF. CDR3 coding DNA: TGTGCCAGCAGCGTCGGGGACTCCTCCTACGAGCAGTACTTC. V usage is TRBV9 and J usage is TRBJ2-7, with a possible D match to TRBD2 (6 bases). CDR1 is SGDLS and CDR2 is YYNGEE in the germline V gene. V was trimmed by 2 bases and J by 0 bases, leaving 9 bases between them. The CDR3 loop spans 14 amino acids.